This entry concerns a single T cell receptor beta chain. The data stem from a study of cytomegalovirus exposure and HLA in healthy donors. Primers for the PCR totalled 60 Vbeta and 13 Jbeta. The data were produced by immunoSEQ multiplex PCR, yet TCRdb's version contains in-frame clones alone and is incomplete. The sample yields 150,000 to 200,000 clones, 82% seen once. This CDR3 has 13 residues. Trimming cost V 6 bases and J 4 bases; bases outside gene matches: 7. CDR1 and CDR2 from the germline V gene are GTSNPN and SVGIG (reference sequence). The sequence was collected from a woman aged 45-60 years in good health and CMV-seropositive. The chain is built from TRBV30 and TRBJ2-3, with 7 bases that match TRBD2. Source material: PBMCs. The CDR3 protein is CACTLAFPDTQYF. DNA of the CDR3: TGTGCCTGCACACTAGCGTTCCCAGATACGCAGTATTTT.